These 22 T cell receptor beta chains were all obtained from the same sample, sequenced in a study of cytomegalovirus exposure and HLA in healthy donors (dated by TCRdb to 2016 to 2017). To prepare the library, the immunoSEQ multiplex PCR assay was applied. The multiplex PCR relied on a mix of 60 forward primers for TCR Vbeta segments and 13 reverse primers for TCR Jbeta segments. Drawn from immuneACCESS, this table holds only the in-frame rearrangements with V and J called that TCRdb kept. Clones are partly lost; checked studies trace under half to an unresolved V gene and leave the rest unexplained. The sample records about 130,000 clones, roughly 80% of which are singletons. The ten top clones hold about 1.2% of the sample. The sequenced sample was PBMCs. These receptors all stem from a boy aged 5-17 years in good health and CMV-seronegative.

The genes are TRBV5-6 and TRBJ1-2, with 7 bases that match TRBD1. This CDR3 is 17 amino acids long. V shed 0 bases and J 8 bases; nucleotides not matched to a gene: 16. Germline lookup yields CDR1 SGHDT and CDR2 YYEEEE. The CDR3 DNA follows: TGTGCCAGCAGCTTGGTTCAGGACAGGCGCAATTTCCTGGGCTACACCTTC. Its translation is CASSLVQDRRNFLGYTF.

The table lists this clone with a few counts. The rearrangement uses TRBV6-5 and TRBJ1-5; TRBD1 agrees at 7 bases. The CDR3 is made up of 15 amino acids. Germline CDR1 is MNHEY and CDR2 is SVGAGI. Trimming at V came to 9 bases and at J to 5 bases, leaving 13 bases not matched to a gene. The DNA of the CDR3 is TGTGCCAGTCGAGACAGGGCCGGCGCGCATCAGCCCCAGCATTTT. This encodes CASRDRAGAHQPQHF.

This chain joins TRBV5-1 and TRBJ2-1; 16 bases align to TRBD2. The CDR3 runs to 18 residues. V lost 0 bases, J lost 1 base, and 1 base stayed unmatched. The germline gives CDR1 SGHRS, CDR2 YFSETQ. Here the CDR3 reads CASSLEGLAGGSYNEQFF. Here the CDR3 DNA reads TGCGCCAGCAGCTTGGAGGGACTAGCGGGAGGGTCCTACAATGAGCAGTTCTTC.

The chain employs TRBV27 and TRBJ2-1; TRBD1 aligns across 10 bases. The CDR3 length is 15 residues. The V gene's germline CDR1 is MNHEY and CDR2 SMNVEV (reference sequence). V lost 6 bases to trimming and J lost 3 bases; unmatched junction nucleotides: 5. The CDR3 protein is CASSSGTGDYNEQFF. The CDR3 DNA reads as TGTGCCAGCAGCTCCGGGACAGGGGACTACAATGAGCAGTTCTTC.

This clone appeared once. This chain joins TRBV30 and TRBJ2-1; 7 nucleotides line up with TRBD2. The germline V gene has CDR1 GTSNPN and CDR2 SVGIG (reference sequence). V gave up 7 bases and J gave up 4 bases; unmatched junction bases: 4. The CDR3 length is 12 residues. Written as DNA, the CDR3 is TGTGCCTACTCAGCGGGATACAATGAGCAGTTCTTC. This sequence encodes CAYSAGYNEQFF.

This rearrangement joins TRBV5-4 to TRBJ2-7, with a possible D match to TRBD2 (6 bases). Germline CDR1 is SGHNT and CDR2 is YYREEE (reference sequence). This CDR3 is built from 15 residues. V was pared by 4 bases and J by 2 bases, with 16 bases between. In DNA, the CDR3 is TGTGCCAGCAGCCGCCGGGACGGGGAGGCCTACGAGCAGTACTTC. Translation: CASSRRDGEAYEQYF. Using reference TRBV5-4 and TRBJ2-7 for the parts outside the CDR3, the full variable domain is ETGVTQSPTHLIKTRGQQVTLRCSSQSGHNTVSWYQQALGQGPQFIFQYYREEENGRGNFPPRFSGLQFPNYSSELNVNALELDDSALYLCASSRRDGEAYEQYFGPGTRLTVT.

The rearrangement joins TRBV5-6 to TRBJ1-4; D unclear. V shed 4 bases and J shed 5 bases, with 15 bases lying between them. The germline gives CDR1 SGHDT, CDR2 YYEEEE. CDR3 length equals 15 residues. The CDR3 bases are TGTGCCAGCAGCGGGTTGGAGGGTGGCAATGAAAAACTGTTTTTT. This codes for CASSGLEGGNEKLFF.

V usage is TRBV5-1 and J usage is TRBJ2-1, with a weak D call TRBD2 (5 bases). The CDR3 is 13 amino acids. Germline V gene data show CDR1 as SGHRS and CDR2 as YFSETQ. Trimming removed 0 bases at V and 7 bases at J, with 8 bases between. CDR3: CASSLAVANEQFF. CDR3 coding DNA: TGCGCCAGCAGCTTGGCCGTAGCGAATGAGCAGTTCTTC.

V is TRBV7-9 and J is TRBJ2-1, with a weak D call TRBD1 (5 bases). Germline V gene data show CDR1 as SEHNR and CDR2 as FQNEAQ (reference sequence). Trimming pared 0 bases from V and 5 bases from J, leaving 14 bases between. The CDR3 totals 16 residues. CDR3 sequence reads: CASSLAQERTHNEQFF. CDR3 DNA: TGTGCCAGCAGCTTAGCACAGGAACGGACCCACAATGAGCAGTTCTTC.

This chain uses TRBV30 with TRBJ2-7; 15 nucleotides match TRBD2. Trimming at V came to 4 bases and at J to 6 bases, leaving 4 bases not matched to a gene. The CDR3 contains 14 residues. Germline V gene sequence: CDR1 GTSNPN, CDR2 SVGIG (reference sequence). The CDR3 coding sequence is TGTGCCTGGACCCCGGGACTAGCGGGAGGCGAGCAGTACTTC. The encoded protein is CAWTPGLAGGEQYF. Using reference TRBV30 and TRBJ2-7 for the parts outside the CDR3, the full variable domain is SQTIHQWPATLVQPVGSPLSLECTVEGTSNPNLYWYRQAAGRGLQLLFYSVGIGQISSEVPQNLSASRPQDRQFILSSKKLLLSDSGFYLCAWTPGLAGGEQYFGPGTRLTVT.

J is TRBJ2-3 and V is TRBV18, with 14 bases identical to TRBD2. The trim removed 3 bases at V and 2 bases at J, leaving 7 bases unmatched. The CDR3 is 18 amino acids. Germline CDR1 reads KGHSH; CDR2 reads LQKENI. The CDR3 DNA sequence: TGTGCCAGCTCACCTGGGACTAGCGGGAGAAGGGCCACAGATACGCAGTATTTT. Translation gives CASSPGTSGRRATDTQYF.

Worth noting for this clone: Additional DNA sequences in this sample encode the identical CDR3. The chain combines TRBV9 with TRBJ2-7, with TRBD2 identical over 7 bases. V shed 2 bases and J 0 bases; nucleotides not matched to a gene: 5. Germline CDR1 is SGDLS and CDR2 is YYNGEE. This CDR3 spans 15 amino acids. The CDR3 loop reads CASSVSGGSSYEQYF. Here the CDR3 DNA reads TGTGCCAGCAGCGTGAGTGGCGGGAGCTCCTACGAGCAGTACTTC.

In DNA form, the CDR3 reads TGTGCCAGCAGCCATAAAGAGACCCAGTACTTC. This sequence encodes CASSHKETQYF. The rearrangement links TRBV4-2 to TRBJ2-5; the D is unclear. V dropped 3 bases and J dropped 3 bases, with 2 bases sitting between them. The CDR3 runs to 11 residues. Looked up from germline, CDR1 is LGHNA and CDR2 is YNFKEQ.

The chain links TRBV19 to TRBJ2-1; TRBD2 matches 13 bases. CDR1 LNHDA and CDR2 SQIVND come from the germline V gene (reference sequence). The CDR3 runs 15 residues. Losses at the gene ends were 4 bases for V and 4 bases for J; bases not matched to a gene: 1. The CDR3 region is CASSTGLAGYNEQFF. CDR3 DNA sequence: TGTGCCAGTAGTACGGGACTAGCGGGGTACAATGAGCAGTTCTTC. Looking up the rest from reference TRBV19 and TRBJ2-1 gives the full variable domain: DGGITQSPKYLFRKEGQNVTLSCEQNLNHDAMYWYRQDPGQGLRLIYYSQIVNDFQKGDIAEGYSVSREKKESFPLTVTSAQKNPTAFYLCASSTGLAGYNEQFFGPGTRLTVL.

V gene TRBV2 combines with J gene TRBJ1-1; 7 nucleotides match TRBD1. This CDR3 has 15 amino acids. V shed 5 bases, J shed 3 bases, and the junction held 9 bases outside the gene matches. CDR1 is SNHLY and CDR2 is FYNNEI in the germline V gene. The CDR3 here is CASSPTGDRDTEAFF. The CDR3 DNA follows: TGTGCCAGCAGTCCTACAGGGGATCGGGACACTGAAGCTTTCTTT.

J is TRBJ2-2 and V is TRBV5-4; TRBD2 aligns across 10 bases. V lost 4 bases to trimming and J lost 5 bases; unmatched junction nucleotides: 5. The CDR3 totals 15 residues. Germline V gene lookup returns CDR1 SGHNT and CDR2 YYREEE (reference sequence). The CDR3 DNA sequence: TGTGCCAGCAGCCTACTAGCGGGAAAGACCGGGGAGCTGTTTTTT. Its translation: CASSLLAGKTGELFF.

This clone turned up a few times. This rearrangement joins TRBV4-1 to TRBJ2-3, with 9 bases matching TRBD2. The V gene end was trimmed by 4 bases and the J gene end by 2 bases; junction bases not matched to a gene: 4. Germline loops: CDR1 MGHRA, CDR2 YSYEKL. This CDR3 region has 15 residues. The DNA of the CDR3 is TGCGCCAGCAGCCGTACTAGCGGGCCCACAGATACGCAGTATTTT. Its protein product is CASSRTSGPTDTQYF.

This clone was detected only a few times. J is TRBJ2-3 and V is TRBV5-1; D is undetermined. This CDR3 comprises 15 residues. The V gene's germline CDR1 is SGHRS and CDR2 YFSETQ. V lost 0 bases and J 1 base, leaving 9 bases between the germline ends. The DNA of the CDR3 is TGCGCCAGCAGCTTGGCGGTAGCTGGCACAGATACGCAGTATTTT. Protein product: CASSLAVAGTDTQYF.

The chain links TRBV5-1 to TRBJ2-5; 9 nucleotides align to TRBD2. Trimming took 4 bases from V and 3 from J; bases not matched to a gene: 7. CDR3 length: 15 residues. Germline V gene lookup returns CDR1 SGHRS and CDR2 YFSETQ. Written as DNA, the CDR3 is TGCGCCAGCAGCCCCCTAGCGGGATTCAAAGAGACCCAGTACTTC. This gives the protein CASSPLAGFKETQYF. Supplemented by reference TRBV5-1 and TRBJ2-5, the full variable domain reads KAGVTQTPRYLIKTRGQQVTLSCSPISGHRSVSWYQQTPGQGLQFLFEYFSETQRNKGNFPGRFSGRQFSNSRSEMNVSTLELGDSALYLCASSPLAGFKETQYFGPGTRLLVL.

V is TRBV13 and J is TRBJ2-7, with 10 bases aligning to TRBD2. The length of the CDR3 is 14 residues. V dropped 3 bases and J dropped 5; count of bases not matched to a gene: 4. The germline CDR1 and CDR2 sequences are PRHDT and FYEKMQ (reference sequence). The CDR3 region has the DNA TGTGCCAGCAGCTTGCTAGCGGGAGTAAACGAGCAGTACTTC. Protein: CASSLLAGVNEQYF.

The genes are TRBV5-1 and TRBJ2-3; TRBD2 aligns across 16 bases. Germline V CDR1 and CDR2: SGHRS, YFSETQ. CDR3 length: 17 amino acids. Unmatched junction bases numbered 6, after V lost 4 bases and J lost 4 bases. DNA for the CDR3: TGCGCCAGCAGCAAGGGGACTAGCGGGAGGGCCGCAGATACGCAGTATTTT. Translated, it gives CASSKGTSGRAADTQYF.

The gene calls are TRBV9 and TRBJ2-3; unclear D gene. There are 15 residues in the CDR3. The germline V gene encodes CDR1 SGDLS and CDR2 YYNGEE. V was pared by 0 bases and J by 0 bases, with 8 bases between. CDR3 sequence: CASSVEATSTDTQYF. The CDR3 region has the DNA TGTGCCAGCAGCGTAGAGGCGACTAGCACAGATACGCAGTATTTT.